This TCR beta chain appears in the sequencing data of a study of blood T cells in healthy people across ages. Per the germline V gene, CDR1 is SGHTA and CDR2 is FQGNSA. The length of the CDR3 is 17 residues. Using a J-beta primer mix together with a sample-barcoded 5' primer, a second PCR was run for roughly 6 to 12 cycles. TCRdb fed the 5' RACE reads into MiXCR, producing one record per CDR3 protein. The repertoire holds 980,000 or so distinct CDR3 sequences, with around 48% as singletons. The specimen sequenced was blood. The clonotype originates from a man aged 30-40 years in good health. The gene calls are TRBV7-2 and TRBJ2-7; 9 bases are a match to TRBD2. Judging by the DNA end, TRBJ2-5 fits better; the J call may be wrong. CDR3 coding DNA: TGTGCCAGCAGCTTAGGATGGTCGCGGGGGGGCCCCGAGACCCAGTACTTC. Its protein is CASSLGWSRGGPETQYF.